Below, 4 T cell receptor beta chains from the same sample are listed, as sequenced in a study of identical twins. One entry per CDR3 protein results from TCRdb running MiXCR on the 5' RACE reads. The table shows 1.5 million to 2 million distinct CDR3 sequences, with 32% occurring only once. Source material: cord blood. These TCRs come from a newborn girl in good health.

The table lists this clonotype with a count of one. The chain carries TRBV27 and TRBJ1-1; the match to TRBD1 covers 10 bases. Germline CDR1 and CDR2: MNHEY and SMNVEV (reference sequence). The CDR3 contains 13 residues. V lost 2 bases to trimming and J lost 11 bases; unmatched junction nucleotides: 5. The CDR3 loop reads CASSLRGTGDAFF. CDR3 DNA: TGTGCCAGCAGTTTAAGGGGGACAGGGGATGCTTTCTTT.

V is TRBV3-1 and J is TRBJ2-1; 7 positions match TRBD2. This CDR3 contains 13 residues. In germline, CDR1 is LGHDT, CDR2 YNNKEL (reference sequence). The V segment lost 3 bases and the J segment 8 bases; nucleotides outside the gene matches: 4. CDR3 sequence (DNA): TGTGCCAGCAGCCATATGACTAGCCATGAGCAGTTCTTC. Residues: CASSHMTSHEQFF.

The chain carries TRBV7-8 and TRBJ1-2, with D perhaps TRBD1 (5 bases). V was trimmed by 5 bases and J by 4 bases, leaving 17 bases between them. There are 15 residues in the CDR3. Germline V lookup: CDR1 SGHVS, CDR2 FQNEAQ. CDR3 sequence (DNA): TGTGCCAGCAGCGGGGGGGGAAGCTCTAGCTATGGCTACACCTTC. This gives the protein CASSGGGSSSYGYTF.

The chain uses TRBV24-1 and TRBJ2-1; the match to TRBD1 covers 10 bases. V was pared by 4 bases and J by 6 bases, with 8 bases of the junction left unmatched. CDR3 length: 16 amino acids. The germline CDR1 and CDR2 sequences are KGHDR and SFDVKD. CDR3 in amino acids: CATSEYGTGASNEQFF. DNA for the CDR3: TGTGCCACCAGTGAGTATGGGACAGGGGCCTCCAATGAGCAGTTCTTC.